These 30 T cell receptor beta chains share one sample of origin, sequenced in a study of blood T cell repertoires in COVID-19. Measured with immunoSEQ multiplex PCR; TCRdb has only the in-frame clones, and not every one. The sample has some 190,000 clones, 60% to 85% seen once. Source material: peripheral blood. Receptors originate from a woman aged 45-65 years with active or convalescent COVID-19.

Only one count was recorded for this clone. The chain links TRBV10-3 to TRBJ1-3; D not resolved. This CDR3 contains 16 residues. The germline V gene has CDR1 ENHRY and CDR2 SYGVKD. V was pared by 8 bases and J by 0 bases, with 17 bases between. The CDR3 DNA sequence: TGTGCCATCTCCTCAACTATTCTCAGCTCTGGAAACACCATATATTTT. Protein product: CAISSTILSSGNTIYF.

The CDR3 region is CASSTLATNVVLEAFF. The CDR3 DNA follows: TGTGCCAGCAGCACCCTCGCGACAAACGTGGTCCTAGAAGCTTTCTTT. The chain employs TRBV7-9 and TRBJ1-1; D unclear. This CDR3 is built from 16 residues. Germline-derived CDR1 and CDR2 are SEHNR and FQNEAQ (reference sequence). V shed 5 bases and J shed 8 bases, with 24 bases lying between them.

CDR3 DNA: TGTGCCAGCAGCTTGATGAGTGGGACTAACACCGGGGAGCTGTTTTTT. Translated: CASSLMSGTNTGELFF. V gene TRBV5-8 combines with J gene TRBJ2-2, with D possibly being TRBD2 (6 bases). CDR1 and CDR2 (germline): SGHTS, YDEGEE. The ends were cut back, 1 base at V and 2 bases at J, with 12 bases in the middle. The CDR3 totals 16 residues.

The J gene is TRBJ1-1, the V gene TRBV30, with 7 bases matching TRBD1. The trim removed 1 base at V and 2 bases at J, leaving 4 bases unmatched. Germline CDR1 is GTSNPN and CDR2 is SVGIG (reference sequence). The CDR3 runs to 14 residues. The chain's CDR3 is CAWSDRGPNTEAFF. The CDR3 coding sequence is TGTGCCTGGAGTGATAGGGGGCCCAACACTGAAGCTTTCTTT.

The count of this clone is one. The chain employs TRBV30 and TRBJ2-5, with D hard to call. The CDR3 is 13 residues long. The germline gives CDR1 GTSNPN, CDR2 SVGIG (reference sequence). V gave up 7 bases and J gave up 1 base, with 13 bases separating them. In DNA form, the CDR3 reads TGTGCCTCGAACCCGGCAGGCCAAGAGACCCAGTACTTC. This gives the protein CASNPAGQETQYF.

This clone was counted only a few times. V usage is TRBV11-3 and J usage is TRBJ2-1; tentatively, D is TRBD2 (5 bases). Germline assignment: CDR1 SGHNT and CDR2 YENEEA. This CDR3 has 10 amino acids. Deletions cut 5 bases from V and 14 bases from J, with 10 bases between. Here the CDR3 reads CASSPPGEFF. CDR3 DNA: TGTGCCAGCAGCCCCCCCGGGGAGTTCTTC. The entire variable domain, with the rest obtained from reference TRBV11-3 and TRBJ2-1, is as follows: EAGVVQSPRYKIIEKKQPVAFWCNPISGHNTLYWYLQNLGQGPELLIRYENEEAVDDSQLPKDRFSAERLKGVDSTLKIQPAELGDSAVYLCASSPPGEFFGPGTRLTVL.

The V gene is TRBV7-6, the J gene TRBJ2-1, with D maybe TRBD2 (7 bases). Germline V gene data show CDR1 as SGHVS and CDR2 as FNYEAQ. The length of the CDR3 is 13 residues. Trimming pared 3 bases from V and 9 bases from J, leaving 12 bases between. The CDR3 region is CASSLPGGPEQFF. DNA for the CDR3: TGTGCCAGCAGCTTGCCGGGGGGCCCTGAGCAGTTCTTC. Filled out from reference TRBV7-6 and TRBJ2-1, the complete variable domain reads GAGVSQSPRYKVTKRGQDVALRCDPISGHVSLYWYRQALGQGPEFLTYFNYEAQQDKSGLPNDRFSAERPEGSISTLTIQRTEQRDSAMYRCASSLPGGPEQFFGPGTRLTVL.

The V call is TRBV7-2, the J call TRBJ1-4, with a tentative D call TRBD1 (6 bases). Trimming took 4 bases from V and 3 from J, leaving 12 bases between them. The CDR3 sequence is 15 residues long. CDR1 and CDR2 (germline): SGHTA, FQGNSA. The DNA for the CDR3 is TGTGCCAGCAGCTCAGTTGGGACACCTAATGAAAAACTGTTTTTT. Translating it yields CASSSVGTPNEKLFF.

The V gene is TRBV4-3, the J gene TRBJ2-3; 10 bases map to TRBD2. Germline-derived CDR1 and CDR2 are LGHNA and YSLEER. There are 15 residues in the CDR3. Trimming at V came to 3 bases and at J to 5 bases, leaving 5 bases not matched to a gene. The CDR3 nucleotides are TGCGCCAGCAGCCAGGTAGCGGGAGGAGGAGATACGCAGTATTTT. Translating it yields CASSQVAGGGDTQYF.

The chain is built from TRBV19 and TRBJ1-2, with 9 nucleotides matching TRBD1. V was pared by 7 bases and J by 8 bases, with 8 bases of the junction left unmatched. CDR1 LNHDA and CDR2 SQIVND come from the germline V gene (reference sequence). The CDR3 runs to 13 residues. Here the CDR3 reads CASKGRTGEGYTF. Here the CDR3 DNA reads TGTGCCAGTAAAGGGCGGACAGGGGAAGGCTACACCTTC. The full variable domain, its missing parts supplied by reference TRBV19 and TRBJ1-2, is DGGITQSPKYLFRKEGQNVTLSCEQNLNHDAMYWYRQDPGQGLRLIYYSQIVNDFQKGDIAEGYSVSREKKESFPLTVTSAQKNPTAFYLCASKGRTGEGYTFGSGTRLTVV.

Worth noting for this clone: This sample includes further DNA sequences coding for the same CDR3. V gene TRBV5-4 combines with J gene TRBJ2-7, with 7 bases identical to TRBD2. V lost 4 bases, J lost 7 bases, and 8 bases stayed unmatched. Germline V lookup: CDR1 SGHNT, CDR2 YYREEE (reference sequence). The CDR3 consists of 13 residues. This chain's CDR3 is CASSRDYRGEQYF. Written as DNA, the CDR3 is TGTGCCAGCAGCCGGGACTACCGGGGTGAGCAGTACTTC.

The chain is built from TRBV19 and TRBJ2-7; D is undetermined. Germline V lookup: CDR1 LNHDA, CDR2 SQIVND (reference sequence). CDR3 size: 13 residues. Trimming removed 0 bases from V and 2 bases from J, with 5 bases in between. DNA for the CDR3: TGTGCCAGTAGTATAGACCCCGCCTACGAGCAGTACTTC. Residues: CASSIDPAYEQYF.

A few counts support this clone. This chain connects TRBV3-1 (or the pseudogene TRBV3-2) to TRBJ2-5, with D perhaps matching TRBD1 (6 bases). The CDR3 consists of 15 residues. V gave up 4 bases and J gave up 2 bases, with 14 bases separating them. The germline V gene has CDR1 LGHDT and CDR2 YNNKEL (reference sequence). The CDR3 nucleotides are TGTGCCAGCAGCCCGGGACACAGGTTACAAGAGACCCAGTACTTC. Protein product: CASSPGHRLQETQYF.

This clone has a handful of counts. The chain links TRBV23-1 to TRBJ1-5; TRBD1 agrees at 9 bases. TRBV23-1 is annotated as an ORF whose role is uncertain. With V trimmed by 7 bases and J by 7 bases, 11 bases remained unmatched. This CDR3 spans 15 amino acids. The CDR3 is CASNRGQGLRQPQHF. Written as DNA, the CDR3 is TGCGCCAGCAACAGGGGACAGGGATTGCGACAGCCCCAGCATTTT.

This clone has at least ten counts. This chain joins TRBV3-1 (or the pseudogene TRBV3-2) and TRBJ2-2; 7 bases line up with TRBD2. This CDR3 is built from 14 residues. Germline trimming cut 1 base from V and 5 bases from J; bases unmatched to any gene: 1. CDR1 is LGHDT and CDR2 is YNNKEL in the germline V gene (reference sequence). This CDR3 is CASSQGGGTGELFF. The CDR3 DNA follows: TGTGCCAGCAGCCAAGGCGGGGGTACCGGGGAGCTGTTTTTT.

The V call is TRBV5-1, the J call TRBJ2-5; 9 nucleotides align to TRBD1. The J segment lost 3 bases and the V segment lost 4 bases, leaving 10 bases of the junction unmatched. CDR3 length: 16 amino acids. Germline V gives CDR1 SGHRS, CDR2 YFSETQ. This CDR3 is CASSPTGTGREETQYF. For the CDR3, the DNA is TGCGCCAGCAGCCCGACCGGGACAGGGAGAGAAGAGACCCAGTACTTC.

The V and J genes are TRBV28 and TRBJ1-6; a possible D gene is TRBD1 (5 bases). Trimming cost V 6 bases and J 10 bases, with 16 bases left between them. Germline V gene data show CDR1 as MDHEN and CDR2 as SYDVKM. This CDR3 is built from 14 residues. The CDR3 is CASRGPTPRSPLHF. The DNA for the CDR3 is TGTGCCAGCAGGGGGCCGACCCCCCGGTCACCCCTCCACTTT.

The chain couples TRBV11-2 to TRBJ2-5; 10 nucleotides match TRBD2. Germline V lookup: CDR1 SGHAT, CDR2 FQNNGV. The CDR3 is made up of 15 amino acids. The junction had 4 bases not matched to a gene; V was cut back by 3 bases and J by 3 bases. CDR3 in DNA: TGTGCCAGCAGCTTCACCAGCGGGAGGGAAGAGACCCAGTACTTC. Translated: CASSFTSGREETQYF.

CDR3 residues: CSARQTGRGLNTEAFF. CDR3 sequence (DNA): TGCAGCGCCCGCCAGACAGGAAGGGGCCTGAACACTGAAGCTTTCTTT. This chain joins TRBV29-1 and TRBJ1-1; TRBD1 might be the D (6 bases). The CDR3 covers 16 residues. Germline V gene sequence: CDR1 SQVTM, CDR2 ANQGSEA. Trimming took off 7 bases at V and 0 bases at J, with 21 bases between the two ends.

This sequence joins TRBV9 and TRBJ1-1; TRBD1 might be the D (6 bases). Germline V CDR1 and CDR2: SGDLS, YYNGEE. V lost 4 bases and J 4 bases, leaving 14 bases between the germline ends. The CDR3 totals 14 residues. CDR3 loop: CASSPIQGITEAFF. The CDR3 region has the DNA TGTGCCAGCAGCCCAATACAGGGTATCACTGAAGCTTTCTTT.

The chain joins TRBV18 to TRBJ2-3; possibly TRBD2 for D (7 bases). The germline gives CDR1 KGHSH, CDR2 LQKENI. Trimming removed 4 bases from V and 1 base from J, with 12 bases in between. This CDR3 is built from 15 residues. CDR3 sequence: CASSRGGPRTDTQYF. CDR3 DNA: TGTGCCAGCTCACGCGGGGGCCCCCGCACAGATACGCAGTATTTT.

This clone came up once. This chain links TRBV9 with TRBJ2-7; D is possibly TRBD2 (5 bases). The V gene's germline CDR1 is SGDLS and CDR2 YYNGEE. The CDR3 totals 12 residues. V lost 3 bases to trimming and J lost 3 bases, with 7 bases between them. The CDR3 coding sequence is TGTGCCAGCAGCGGACGGGGCTACGAGCAGTACTTC. Translating gives CASSGRGYEQYF.

V usage is TRBV15 and J usage is TRBJ2-3, with TRBD2 matching over 11 bases. The CDR3 is 17 amino acids. Germline V gives CDR1 LNHNV, CDR2 YYDKDF (reference sequence). J lost 4 bases, V lost 2 bases, and 8 bases had no gene match. In DNA, the CDR3 is TGTGCCACCAGCAGAACTATGACTAGCGGGAACGCAGATACGCAGTATTTT. Residues: CATSRTMTSGNADTQYF.

This sequence joins TRBV19 and TRBJ1-1; the D is unclear. This CDR3 has 13 residues. Trimming removed 3 bases from V and 5 bases from J, with 10 bases in between. From germline, CDR1 is LNHDA and CDR2 SQIVND (reference sequence). The CDR3 DNA sequence: TGTGCCAGTAGTATCCCTCCGGGTACTGAAGCTTTCTTT. This encodes CASSIPPGTEAFF.

The V and J genes are TRBV7-2 and TRBJ1-5, with D unresolved. The V gene lost 7 bases and the J gene lost 6 bases, with 19 bases spanning the gap. CDR1 is SGHTA, CDR2 FQGNSA, per germline. The CDR3 runs to 15 residues. The CDR3 loop is CASTQEVGRSQPQHF. CDR3 nucleotide sequence: TGTGCCAGCACCCAGGAGGTAGGACGGAGTCAGCCCCAGCATTTT.

The chain carries TRBV9 and TRBJ2-7; D may be TRBD1 (6 bases). V lost 4 bases to trimming and J lost 7 bases, with 18 bases between them. CDR3 size: 14 residues. Germline CDR1 and CDR2: SGDLS and YYNGEE. CDR3 loop: CASSTGSGLGEQYF. The CDR3 coding sequence is TGTGCCAGCAGCACAGGGTCAGGGTTGGGGGAGCAGTACTTC.

This chain joins TRBV7-2 and TRBJ2-1; 12 positions match TRBD1. V gave up 5 bases and J gave up 14 bases; unmatched junction bases: 10. The CDR3 covers 14 residues. The germline V gene has CDR1 SGHTA and CDR2 FQGNSA. The CDR3, as DNA: TGTGCCAGCAGCCTCGGGACAGGGGGCCAAGAGGAGTTCTTC. This codes for CASSLGTGGQEEFF.

This chain links TRBV2 with TRBJ2-1; maybe TRBD2 (5 bases). Trimming pared 6 bases from V and 8 bases from J, leaving 20 bases between. The germline V gene encodes CDR1 SNHLY and CDR2 FYNNEI. The CDR3 extends over 15 amino acids. The DNA for the CDR3 is TGTGCCAGCAGGTCCGGGTCTGGGAGCAGCCATGAGCAGTTCTTC. Protein sequence: CASRSGSGSSHEQFF.

V and J are TRBV2 and TRBJ1-1; 8 bases are a match to TRBD1. The CDR3 is 14 amino acids. CDR1 SNHLY and CDR2 FYNNEI come from the germline V gene. V lost 6 bases to trimming and J lost 4 bases; unmatched junction nucleotides: 7. The CDR3 here is CASRITQGATEAFF. CDR3 nucleotide sequence: TGTGCCAGCAGGATTACCCAGGGGGCCACTGAAGCTTTCTTT.

V usage is TRBV10-3 and J usage is TRBJ1-1; 11 nucleotides align to TRBD1. The CDR3 contains 18 residues. The V segment lost 11 bases and the J segment 0 bases; nucleotides outside the gene matches: 17. Per the germline V gene, CDR1 is ENHRY and CDR2 is SYGVKD. The CDR3 nucleotides read TGTGCCTCGAACCCTTACTCCGGGACAGGGGGGATGAACACTGAAGCTTTCTTT. Protein product: CASNPYSGTGGMNTEAFF.